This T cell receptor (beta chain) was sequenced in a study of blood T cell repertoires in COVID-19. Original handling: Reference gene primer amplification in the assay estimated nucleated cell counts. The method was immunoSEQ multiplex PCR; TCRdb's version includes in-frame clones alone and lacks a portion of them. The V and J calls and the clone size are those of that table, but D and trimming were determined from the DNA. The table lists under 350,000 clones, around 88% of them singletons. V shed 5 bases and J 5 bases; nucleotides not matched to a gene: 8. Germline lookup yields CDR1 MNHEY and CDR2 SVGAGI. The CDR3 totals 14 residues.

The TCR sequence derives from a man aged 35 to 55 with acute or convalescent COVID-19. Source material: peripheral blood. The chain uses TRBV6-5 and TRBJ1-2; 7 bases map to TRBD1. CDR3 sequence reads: CASSPDRAIYGYTF. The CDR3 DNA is TGTGCCAGCAGTCCAGACAGGGCAATTTATGGCTACACCTTC.